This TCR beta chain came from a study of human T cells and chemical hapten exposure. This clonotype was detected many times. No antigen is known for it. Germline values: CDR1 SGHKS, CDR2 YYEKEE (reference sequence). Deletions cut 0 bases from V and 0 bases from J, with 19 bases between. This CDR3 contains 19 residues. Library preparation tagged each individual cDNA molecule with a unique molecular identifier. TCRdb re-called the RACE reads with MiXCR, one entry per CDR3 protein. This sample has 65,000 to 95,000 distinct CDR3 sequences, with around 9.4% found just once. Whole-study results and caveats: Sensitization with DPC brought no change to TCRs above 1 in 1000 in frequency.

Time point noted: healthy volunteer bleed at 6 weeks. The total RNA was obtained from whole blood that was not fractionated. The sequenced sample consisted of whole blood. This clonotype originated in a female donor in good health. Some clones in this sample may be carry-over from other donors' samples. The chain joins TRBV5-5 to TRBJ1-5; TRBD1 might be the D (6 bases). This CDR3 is CASSLGLWTDHYSNQPQHF. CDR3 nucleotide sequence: TGTGCCAGCAGCTTGGGGTTATGGACAGACCACTATAGCAATCAGCCCCAGCATTTT.